Here is one T cell receptor (beta chain) with its context. The data were taken from a study of blood T cell repertoires in COVID-19. V lost 3 bases and J lost 2; bases outside the gene matches: 6. The CDR3 has 16 residues. Germline V gives CDR1 SGHRS, CDR2 YFSETQ. The repertoire was sequenced with immunoSEQ multiplex PCR; TCRdb's copy has only in-frame clones and lacks some. Here the sample spans over 150,000 clones, about four fifths being singletons. The genes are TRBV5-1 and TRBJ2-3; 10 bases agree with TRBD2. Material: peripheral blood. The receptor's source is a woman over 75 with acute or convalescent COVID-19. CDR3: CASSYLAGATTDTQYF. DNA of the CDR3: TGCGCCAGCAGCTACCTAGCGGGGGCAACCACAGATACGCAGTATTTT.